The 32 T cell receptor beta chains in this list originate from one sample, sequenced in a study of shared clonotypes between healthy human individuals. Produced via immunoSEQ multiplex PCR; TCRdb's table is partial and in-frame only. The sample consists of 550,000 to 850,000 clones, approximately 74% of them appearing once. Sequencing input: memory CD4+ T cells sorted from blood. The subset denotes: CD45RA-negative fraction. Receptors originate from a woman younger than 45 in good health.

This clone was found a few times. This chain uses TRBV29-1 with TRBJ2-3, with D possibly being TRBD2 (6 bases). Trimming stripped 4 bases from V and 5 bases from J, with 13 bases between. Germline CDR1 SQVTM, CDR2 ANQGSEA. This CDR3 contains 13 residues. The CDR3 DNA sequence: TGCAGCGTTGGCCTGGGGGGAAGAGATACGCAGTATTTT. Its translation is CSVGLGGRDTQYF.

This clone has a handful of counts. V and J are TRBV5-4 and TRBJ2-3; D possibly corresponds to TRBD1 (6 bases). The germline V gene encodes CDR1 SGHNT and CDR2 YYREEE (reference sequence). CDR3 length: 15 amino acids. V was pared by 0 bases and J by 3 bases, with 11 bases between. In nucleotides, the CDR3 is TGTGCCAGCAGCTTGGGAGGGGGAGCGACAGATACGCAGTATTTT. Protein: CASSLGGGATDTQYF.

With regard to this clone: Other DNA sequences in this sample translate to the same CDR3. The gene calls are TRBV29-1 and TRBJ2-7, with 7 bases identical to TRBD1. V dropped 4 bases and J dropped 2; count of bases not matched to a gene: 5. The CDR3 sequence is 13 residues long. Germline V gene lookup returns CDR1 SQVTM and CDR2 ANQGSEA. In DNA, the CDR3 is TGCAGCGTTGGGGGGCAGGGGGCCTACGAGCAGTACTTC. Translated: CSVGGQGAYEQYF.

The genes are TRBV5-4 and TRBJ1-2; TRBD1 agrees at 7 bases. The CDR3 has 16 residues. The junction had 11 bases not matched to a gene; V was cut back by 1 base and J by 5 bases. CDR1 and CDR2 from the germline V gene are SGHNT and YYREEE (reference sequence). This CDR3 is CASSLNWQNRGYGYTF. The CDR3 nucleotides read TGTGCCAGCAGCTTGAACTGGCAAAACAGGGGATATGGCTACACCTTC.

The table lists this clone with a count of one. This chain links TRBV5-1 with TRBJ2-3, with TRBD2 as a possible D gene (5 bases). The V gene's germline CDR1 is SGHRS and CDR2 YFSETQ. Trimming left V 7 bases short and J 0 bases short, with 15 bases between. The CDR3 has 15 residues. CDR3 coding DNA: TGCGCCAGCTCTATCGGACTGTCTAGCACAGATACGCAGTATTTT. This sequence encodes CASSIGLSSTDTQYF. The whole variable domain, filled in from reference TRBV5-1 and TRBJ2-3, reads KAGVTQTPRYLIKTRGQQVTLSCSPISGHRSVSWYQQTPGQGLQFLFEYFSETQRNKGNFPGRFSGRQFSNSRSEMNVSTLELGDSALYLCASSIGLSSTDTQYFGPGTRLTVL.

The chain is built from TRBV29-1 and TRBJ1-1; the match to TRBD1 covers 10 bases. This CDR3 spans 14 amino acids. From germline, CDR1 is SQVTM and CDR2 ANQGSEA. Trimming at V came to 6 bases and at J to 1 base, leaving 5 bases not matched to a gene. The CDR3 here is CSVRDRGWNTEAFF. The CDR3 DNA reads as TGCAGCGTCCGGGACAGGGGTTGGAACACTGAAGCTTTCTTT.

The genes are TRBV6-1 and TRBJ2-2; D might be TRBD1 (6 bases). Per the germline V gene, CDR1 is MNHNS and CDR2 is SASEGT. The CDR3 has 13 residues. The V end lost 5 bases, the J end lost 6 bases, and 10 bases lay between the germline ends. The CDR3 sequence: CASSPNRAGELFF. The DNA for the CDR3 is TGTGCCAGCAGTCCGAACAGGGCCGGGGAGCTGTTTTTT.

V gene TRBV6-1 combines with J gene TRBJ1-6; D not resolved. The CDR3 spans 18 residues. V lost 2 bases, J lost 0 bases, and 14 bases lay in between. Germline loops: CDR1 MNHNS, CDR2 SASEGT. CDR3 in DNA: TGTGCCAGCAGTGAACAACTGGTGGTTAGCTCCTATAATTCACCCCTCCACTTT. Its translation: CASSEQLVVSSYNSPLHF.

CDR3 region: CASSSPVGGEKAYEQYF. CDR3 coding DNA: TGTGCCAGCAGTTCACCGGTAGGGGGGGAAAAAGCCTACGAGCAGTACTTC. The V and J genes are TRBV28 and TRBJ2-7; tentative D call: TRBD2 (7 bases). Germline CDR1 and CDR2: MDHEN and SYDVKM. Trimming removed 4 bases from V and 2 bases from J, with 21 bases in between. The CDR3 has 17 residues. The whole variable domain, remainder taken from reference TRBV28 and TRBJ2-7, is DVKVTQSSRYLVKRTGEKVFLECVQDMDHENMFWYRQDPGLGLRLIYFSYDVKMKEKGDIPEGYSVSREKKERFSLILESASTNQTSMYLCASSSPVGGEKAYEQYFGPGTRLTVT.

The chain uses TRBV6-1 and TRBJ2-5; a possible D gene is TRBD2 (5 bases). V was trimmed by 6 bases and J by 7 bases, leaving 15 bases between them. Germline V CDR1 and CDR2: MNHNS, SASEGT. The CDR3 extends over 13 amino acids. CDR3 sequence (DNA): TGTGCCAGCAGAGGACTCTTCCGGTTGACCCAGTACTTC. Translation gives CASRGLFRLTQYF.

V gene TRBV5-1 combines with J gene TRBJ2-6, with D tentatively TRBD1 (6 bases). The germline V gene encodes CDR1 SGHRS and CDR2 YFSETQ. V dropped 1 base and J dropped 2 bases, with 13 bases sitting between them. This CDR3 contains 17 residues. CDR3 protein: CASSLQFPGAGANVLTF. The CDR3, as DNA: TGCGCCAGCAGCTTGCAGTTCCCAGGGGCTGGGGCCAACGTCCTGACTTTC.

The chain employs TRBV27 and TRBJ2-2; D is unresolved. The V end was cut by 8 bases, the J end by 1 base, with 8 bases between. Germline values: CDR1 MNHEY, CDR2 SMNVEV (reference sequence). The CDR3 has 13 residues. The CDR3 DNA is TGTGCCAGCGGTCTAGAGAACACCGGGGAGCTGTTTTTT. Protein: CASGLENTGELFF.

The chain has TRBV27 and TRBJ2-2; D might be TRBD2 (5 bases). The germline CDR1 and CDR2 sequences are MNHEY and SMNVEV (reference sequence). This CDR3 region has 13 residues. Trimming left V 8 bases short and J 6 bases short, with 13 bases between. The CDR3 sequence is CASQRRNAGELFF. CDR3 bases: TGTGCCAGCCAGAGGAGGAATGCCGGGGAGCTGTTTTTT.

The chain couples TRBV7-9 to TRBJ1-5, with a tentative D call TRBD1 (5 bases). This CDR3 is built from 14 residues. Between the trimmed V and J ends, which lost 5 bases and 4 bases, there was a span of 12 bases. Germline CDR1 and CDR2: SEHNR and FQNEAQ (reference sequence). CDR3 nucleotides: TGTGCCAGCAGCCAGGGAGGCGGTAATCAGCCCCAGCATTTT. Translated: CASSQGGGNQPQHF.

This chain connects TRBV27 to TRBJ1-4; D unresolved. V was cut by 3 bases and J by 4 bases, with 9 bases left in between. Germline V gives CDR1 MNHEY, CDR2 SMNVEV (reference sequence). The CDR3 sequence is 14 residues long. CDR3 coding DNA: TGTGCCAGCAGTTTTGTGGGGAATAATGAAAAACTGTTTTTT. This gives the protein CASSFVGNNEKLFF.

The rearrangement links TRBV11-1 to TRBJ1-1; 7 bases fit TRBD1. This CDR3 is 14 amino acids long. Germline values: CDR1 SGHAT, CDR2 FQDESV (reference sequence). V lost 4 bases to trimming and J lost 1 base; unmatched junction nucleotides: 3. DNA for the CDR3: TGTGCCAGCAGCTCCTACAGGGGGAACACTGAAGCTTTCTTT. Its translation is CASSSYRGNTEAFF.

The CDR3 coding sequence is TGTGCCAGCAGTTTCGCCAGGAGCACCCAGCCCCAGCATTTT. It codes for CASSFARSTQPQHF. This chain connects TRBV27 to TRBJ1-5, with no clear D. This CDR3 has 14 amino acids. From germline, CDR1 is MNHEY and CDR2 SMNVEV (reference sequence). V lost 3 bases to trimming and J lost 7 bases, with 13 bases between them.

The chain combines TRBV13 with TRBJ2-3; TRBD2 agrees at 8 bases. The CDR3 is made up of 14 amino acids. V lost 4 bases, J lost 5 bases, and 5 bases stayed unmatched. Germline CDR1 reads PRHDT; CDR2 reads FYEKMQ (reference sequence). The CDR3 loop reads CASSYKAGVDTQYF. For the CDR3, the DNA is TGTGCCAGCAGCTACAAAGCGGGAGTAGATACGCAGTATTTT.

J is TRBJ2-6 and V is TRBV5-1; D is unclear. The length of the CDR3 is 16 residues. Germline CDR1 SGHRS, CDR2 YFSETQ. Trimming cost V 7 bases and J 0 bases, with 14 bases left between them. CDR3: CASSRTSGSGANVLTF. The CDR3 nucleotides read TGCGCCAGCTCTAGGACCTCCGGCTCTGGGGCCAACGTCCTGACTTTC.

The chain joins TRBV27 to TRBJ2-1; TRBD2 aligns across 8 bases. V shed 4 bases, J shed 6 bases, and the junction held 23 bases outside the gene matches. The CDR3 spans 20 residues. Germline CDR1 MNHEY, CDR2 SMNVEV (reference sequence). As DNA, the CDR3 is TGTGCCAGCAGTTCCCTACGATCGTCAAAGGGACTACGGGGGGGCAATGAGCAGTTCTTC. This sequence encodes CASSSLRSSKGLRGGNEQFF.

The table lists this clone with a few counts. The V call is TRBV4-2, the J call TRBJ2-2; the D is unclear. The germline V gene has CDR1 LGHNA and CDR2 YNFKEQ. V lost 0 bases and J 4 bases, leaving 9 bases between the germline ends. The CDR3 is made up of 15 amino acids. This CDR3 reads CASSQDLGVTGELFF. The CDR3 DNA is TGTGCCAGCAGCCAAGATCTTGGGGTCACCGGGGAGCTGTTTTTT.

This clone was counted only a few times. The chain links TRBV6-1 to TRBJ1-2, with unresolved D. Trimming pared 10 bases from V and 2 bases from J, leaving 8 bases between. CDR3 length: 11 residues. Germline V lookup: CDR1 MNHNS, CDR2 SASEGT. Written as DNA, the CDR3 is TGTGCCACTTGGGCCAACTATGGCTACACCTTC. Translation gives CATWANYGYTF.

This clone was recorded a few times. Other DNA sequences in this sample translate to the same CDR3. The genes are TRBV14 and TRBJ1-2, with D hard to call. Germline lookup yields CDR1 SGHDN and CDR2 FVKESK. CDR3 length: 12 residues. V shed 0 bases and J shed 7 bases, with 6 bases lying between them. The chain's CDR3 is CASSQDIRGYTF. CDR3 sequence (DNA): TGTGCCAGCAGCCAAGATATTCGTGGCTACACCTTC.

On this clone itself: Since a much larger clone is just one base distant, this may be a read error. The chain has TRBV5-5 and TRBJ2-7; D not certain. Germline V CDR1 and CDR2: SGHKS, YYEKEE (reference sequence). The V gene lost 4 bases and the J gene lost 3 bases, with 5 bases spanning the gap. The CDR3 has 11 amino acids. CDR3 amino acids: CASSVNYEQYF. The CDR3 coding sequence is TGTGCCAGCAGCGTCAACTACGAGCAGTACTTC.

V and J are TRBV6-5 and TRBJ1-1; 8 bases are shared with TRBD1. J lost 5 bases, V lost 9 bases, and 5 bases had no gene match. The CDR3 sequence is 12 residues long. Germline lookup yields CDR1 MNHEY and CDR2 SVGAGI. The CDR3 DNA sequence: TGTGCCAGGCTGCAGGGGGCTACTGAAGCTTTCTTT. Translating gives CARLQGATEAFF.

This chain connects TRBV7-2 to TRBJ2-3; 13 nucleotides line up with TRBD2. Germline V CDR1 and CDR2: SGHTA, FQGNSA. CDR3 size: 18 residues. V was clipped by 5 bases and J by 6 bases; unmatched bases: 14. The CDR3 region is CASSLYPGLAGEVDTQYF. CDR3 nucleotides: TGTGCCAGCAGCCTATATCCAGGACTAGCGGGAGAGGTTGATACGCAGTATTTT.

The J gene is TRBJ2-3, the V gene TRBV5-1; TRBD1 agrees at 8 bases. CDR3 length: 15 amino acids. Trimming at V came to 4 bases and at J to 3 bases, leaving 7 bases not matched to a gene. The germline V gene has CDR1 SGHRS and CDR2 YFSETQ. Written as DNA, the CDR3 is TGCGCCAGCAGCCCCCGGGACAGGAGGACAGATACGCAGTATTTT. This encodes CASSPRDRRTDTQYF.

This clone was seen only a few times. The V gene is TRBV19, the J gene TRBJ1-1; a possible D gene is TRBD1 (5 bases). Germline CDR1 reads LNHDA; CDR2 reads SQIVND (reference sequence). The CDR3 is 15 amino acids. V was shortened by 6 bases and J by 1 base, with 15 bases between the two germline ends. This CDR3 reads CASRKNNQGNTEAFF. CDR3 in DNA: TGTGCCAGTAGGAAGAACAATCAGGGGAACACTGAAGCTTTCTTT.

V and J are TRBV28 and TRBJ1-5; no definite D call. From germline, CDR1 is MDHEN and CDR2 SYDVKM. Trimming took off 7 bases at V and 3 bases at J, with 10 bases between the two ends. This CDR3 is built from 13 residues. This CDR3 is CASNSMDNQPQHF. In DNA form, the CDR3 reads TGTGCCAGCAACTCAATGGACAATCAGCCCCAGCATTTT.

CDR3 residues: CASSLLPSGAGTDTQYF. In nucleotides, the CDR3 is TGTGCCAGCAGTTTACTTCCCTCGGGAGCGGGCACAGATACGCAGTATTTT. The chain joins TRBV27 to TRBJ2-3; D is perhaps TRBD2 (6 bases). With 2 bases removed from V and 1 base from J, the gap between germline ends came to 16 bases. The CDR3 runs to 17 residues. Germline CDR1 MNHEY, CDR2 SMNVEV (reference sequence).

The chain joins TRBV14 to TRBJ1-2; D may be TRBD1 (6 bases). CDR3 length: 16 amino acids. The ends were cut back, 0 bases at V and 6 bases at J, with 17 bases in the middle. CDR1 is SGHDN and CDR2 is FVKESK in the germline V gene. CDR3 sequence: CASSQDWLRGRNGYTF. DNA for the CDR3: TGTGCCAGCAGCCAAGACTGGCTTCGGGGGCGCAATGGCTACACCTTC.

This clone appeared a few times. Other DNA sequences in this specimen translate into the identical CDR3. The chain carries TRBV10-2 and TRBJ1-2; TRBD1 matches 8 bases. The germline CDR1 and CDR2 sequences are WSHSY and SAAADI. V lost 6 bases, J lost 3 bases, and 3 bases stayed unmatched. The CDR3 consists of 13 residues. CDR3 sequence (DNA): TGCGCCAGCAGCGGGACAGGAGACTATGGCTACACCTTC. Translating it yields CASSGTGDYGYTF.